The source of this T cell receptor (beta chain) is a study of cytomegalovirus exposure and HLA in healthy donors. PCR primers comprised 60 Vbeta and 13 Jbeta primers. Sequencing was performed with immunoSEQ multiplex PCR; in TCRdb, only in-frame clones are kept and a portion is missing. The profile covers about 190,000 clones, with 70% to 75% appearing a single time and approximately 4.8% taken by the ten largest. The CDR3 totals 14 residues. Germline V gene data show CDR1 as SGHTA and CDR2 as FQGNSA. Trimming stripped 5 bases from V and 0 bases from J, with 8 bases between. The V and J genes are TRBV7-2 and TRBJ1-3; D is possibly TRBD1 (6 bases). The source of this sequence is a man aged 25 to 40 in good health and CMV-seropositive. The sample taken for sequencing was PBMCs. For the CDR3, the DNA is TGTGCCAGCAGCCGGGACACCTCTGGAAACACCATATATTTT. Encoded protein: CASSRDTSGNTIYF. The full variable domain, with the rest looked up from reference TRBV7-2 and TRBJ1-3, is GAGVSQSPSNKVTEKGKDVELRCDPISGHTALYWYRQSLGQGLEFLIYFQGNSAPDKSGLPSDRFSAERTGGSVSTLTIQRTQQEDSAVYLCASSRDTSGNTIYFGEGSWLTVV.